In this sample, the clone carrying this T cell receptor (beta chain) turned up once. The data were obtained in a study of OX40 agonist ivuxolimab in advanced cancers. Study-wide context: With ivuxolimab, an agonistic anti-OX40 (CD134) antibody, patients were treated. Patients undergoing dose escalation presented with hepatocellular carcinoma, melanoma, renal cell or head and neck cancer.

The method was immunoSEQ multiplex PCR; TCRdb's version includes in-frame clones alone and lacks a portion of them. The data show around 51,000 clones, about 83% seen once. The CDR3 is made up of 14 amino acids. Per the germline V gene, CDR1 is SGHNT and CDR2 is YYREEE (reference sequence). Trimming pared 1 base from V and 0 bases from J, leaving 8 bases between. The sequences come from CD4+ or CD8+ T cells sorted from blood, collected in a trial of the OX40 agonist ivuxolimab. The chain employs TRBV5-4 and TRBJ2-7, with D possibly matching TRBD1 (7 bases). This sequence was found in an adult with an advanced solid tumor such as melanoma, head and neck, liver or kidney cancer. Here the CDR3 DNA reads TGTGCCAGCAGCTTGCAGGGGGGCTCCTACGAGCAGTACTTC. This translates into CASSLQGGSYEQYF.